Listed below are T cell receptor beta chains from one sample, sequenced in a study of T cell repertoires in cytomegalovirus infection. TCRdb passed the reads through MiXCR, listing each CDR3 protein once. The table records around 440,000 distinct CDR3 sequences, 11% of them present only once. Sequencing was done on a sample of PBMCs. These TCRs come from a human donor in good health (CMV status not recorded). Some clones in this sample may be carry-over from other donors' samples. Both conserved end residues are part of each CDR3. Fields, in order: V gene, clone size, D gene, J gene, CDR3 DNA, CDR3 protein. A D gene is named only where the DNA matches it firmly. Not all rows give a size; the values are once, few, many and, for expanded clones, a class.

TRBV20-1,few,-,TRBJ1-1,TGCAGTGCTAAAGTAGTTGGTGCGAACACTGAAGCTTTCTTT,CSAKVVGANTEAFF
TRBV28,-,TRBD2,TRBJ2-1,TGTGCCAGCAGTTTACTGGGCGGGAGGTCCTACAATGAGCAGTTCTTC,CASSLLGGRSYNEQFF
TRBV6-1,many,-,TRBJ2-7,TGTGCCAGCATGGTAGCGAAATTCTACGAGCAGTACTTC,CASMVAKFYEQYF
TRBV20-1,few,-,TRBJ1-2,TGCAGTGCAGCCTCGCCACTTAACTATGGCTACACCTTC,CSAASPLNYGYTF
TRBV5-1,many,TRBD1,TRBJ2-1,TGCGCCAGCAGCTTGGCCGGACAGGGGGGAAATGAGCAGTTCTTC,CASSLAGQGGNEQFF
TRBV7-2,-,-,TRBJ2-7,TGTGCCAGCAGCTTAGAGGTGGGGCACTACGAGCAGTACTTC,CASSLEVGHYEQYF
TRBV19,many,-,TRBJ2-7,TGTGCCAGCTCGTGGGGGTACGGGTCCTACGAGCAGTACTTC,CASSWGYGSYEQYF
TRBV11-2,-,-,TRBJ2-5,TGTGCCAGCAGCTTAGAAGGTAGTCGGCGGACTCAAGAGACCCAGTACTTC,CASSLEGSRRTQETQYF
TRBV7-9,many,TRBD2,TRBJ2-1,TGTGCCAGCAGCGATACTCCGGGACTAGGGTACTACAATGAGCAGTTCTTC,CASSDTPGLGYYNEQFF
TRBV10-3,many,TRBD2,TRBJ2-1,TGTGCCATCAGTGAGTCCTGGACTAGCGGGAGTTTAGGTGAGCAGTTCTTC,CAISESWTSGSLGEQFF
TRBV18,few,-,TRBJ2-2,TGTGCCAGCTCACCCCGACAGCCCCCAGGGGACACCGGGGAGCTGTTTTTT,CASSPRQPPGDTGELFF
TRBV7-2,many,TRBD2,TRBJ2-5,TGTGCCAGCAGACCACCTAGCGGCCAAGAGACCCAGTACTTC,CASRPPSGQETQYF
TRBV3-1,-,-,TRBJ2-1,TGTGCCAGCAGCCAAGGTAGATACAATGAGCAGTTCTTC,CASSQGRYNEQFF
TRBV29-1,-,-,TRBJ1-2,TGCAGCGTCGTTAAGGGGACGGTCTATGGCTACACCTTC,CSVVKGTVYGYTF
TRBV19,few,TRBD1,TRBJ2-2,TGTGCCAGTAGTATGGACAGGGGAAACACCGGGGAGCTGTTTTTT,CASSMDRGNTGELFF
TRBV5-1,few,TRBD2,TRBJ2-1,TGCGCCAGCAGCTTGCAACTAGCGGGAGGGTGGGGTGAGCAGTTCTTC,CASSLQLAGGWGEQFF
TRBV10-3,many,-,TRBJ2-2,TGTGCCATCAGTGGACTAAGCACGAACACCGGGGAGCTGTTTTTT,CAISGLSTNTGELFF
TRBV4-1,many,-,TRBJ2-2,TGCGCCAGCAGCCAAGACCAAAAATTTGAGGGGACCGGGGAGCTGTTTTTT,CASSQDQKFEGTGELFF
TRBV6-4,-,TRBD1,TRBJ2-5,TGTGCCAGCAGTGAGGGACAGGGTGGCCAAGAGACCCAGTACTTC,CASSEGQGGQETQYF
TRBV12-3/TRBV12-4,many,-,TRBJ1-5,TGTGCCAGCAGCGGGGGGGGGGAAGGCAATCAGCCCCAGCATTTT,CASSGGGEGNQPQHF
TRBV5-4,few,TRBD1,TRBJ2-2,TGTGCCAGCAGCTCTAACAGGGGAGACACCGGGGAGCTGTTTTTT,CASSSNRGDTGELFF
TRBV20-1,few,-,TRBJ1-6,TGCAGTGCTAGAGTCACCGGGACGGGAAGGAATTCACCCCTCCACTTT,CSARVTGTGRNSPLHF
TRBV27,many,TRBD1,TRBJ2-7,TGTGCCAGCAGTTTAATAGCAGGGGGCTACGAGCAGTACTTC,CASSLIAGGYEQYF
TRBV30,-,TRBD1,TRBJ2-1,TGTGCCTGGACCCGGGACAGGGAGGTGGGTGAGCAGTTCTTC,CAWTRDREVGEQFF
TRBV20-1,-,TRBD2,TRBJ2-3,TGCAGTGCGAACAGACTAGCGGGGCGCACAGATACGCAGTATTTT,CSANRLAGRTDTQYF